The T cell receptor beta chain described here comes from a study of CD8 T cells in ankylosing spondylitis. Overall study results and limits: Existing reports had already noted some motif variants in reactive arthritis synovial fluid and blood. Blood from ankylosing spondylitis patients appeared to carry a characteristic eight-variant TCR beta motif. Enrichment of disease-linked clones was reportedly significant in matched ankylosing spondylitis synovial fluid.

This CDR3 spans 14 amino acids. Per the germline V gene, CDR1 is DFQATT and CDR2 is SNEGSKA (reference sequence). V was cut by 5 bases and J by 5 bases, with 18 bases left in between. Quantitative 5'-RACE with molecular barcodes generated TCR beta libraries. TCRdb reprocessed the 5' RACE reads via MiXCR and lists one record per CDR3 protein. Among approximately 140,000 distinct CDR3 sequences listed, about 8% were seen once. As regards this clonotype: As yet, its antigen is unknown.

Sequenced: synovial fluid, either unsorted or a sorted T cell fraction (not recorded which). The source of this sequence is a male donor with ankylosing spondylitis. V and J are TRBV20-1 and TRBJ2-5; the D gene could be TRBD1 or TRBD2 (6 bases each). The CDR3 reads CSAYRVVGGETQYF. Here the CDR3 DNA reads TGCAGTGCTTACAGGGTCGTAGGGGGGGAGACCCAGTACTTC.